These 15 T cell receptor beta chains originate from one sample sequenced in a study of a mutant IDH1 vaccine in newly diagnosed glioma. Assay: immunoSEQ multiplex PCR; the TCRdb copy retains only in-frame clones and omits some. The sample holds about 53,000 clones, around four fifths seen once. Time point meaning: week 5, during vaccination. Topical imiquimod was applied with each vaccine dose, which held 300 ug of mutant IDH1 20-mer peptide. Their specific antigens are unknown. Sample: PBMCs, taken from a glioma patient whose treatment included an IDH1 peptide vaccine. These receptors all stem from a woman between 50 and 59 years old with glioma.

This chain uses TRBV5-5 with TRBJ1-3; tentative D call: TRBD1 (5 bases). The CDR3 has 15 residues. The germline V gene has CDR1 SGHKS and CDR2 YYEKEE (reference sequence). V gave up 6 bases and J gave up 0 bases, with 13 bases separating them. This CDR3 is CASTRDSGSGNTIYF. DNA of the CDR3: TGTGCCAGCACTAGGGACTCCGGCTCTGGAAACACCATATATTTT.

The gene calls are TRBV6-5 and TRBJ1-2; D remains unclear. The CDR3 has 12 amino acids. Germline loops: CDR1 MNHEY, CDR2 SVGAGI. Trimming left V 4 bases short and J 8 bases short, with 11 bases between. CDR3: CASSSSHGGYTF. DNA for the CDR3: TGTGCCAGCAGTTCCTCCCACGGGGGCTACACCTTC.

Points on this clone: The germline gene is not matched at one end of the junction; a read error may be the cause. The rearrangement joins TRBV2 to TRBJ2-7, with D perhaps TRBD2 (7 bases). In germline, CDR1 is SNHLY, CDR2 FYNNEI. The CDR3 consists of 12 residues. The CDR3, as DNA: TGTGCCAGCAGCGGGGAGGGGGGCCCCAGGGACTTC. Translation: CASSGEGGPRDF.

The chain has TRBV6-4 and TRBJ1-6; 8 positions agree with TRBD1. CDR1 is MRHNA, CDR2 SNTAGT, per germline. V shed 3 bases, J shed 9 bases, and the junction held 7 bases outside the gene matches. The CDR3 extends over 15 amino acids. The CDR3 protein is CASSENGQGPSPLHF. The CDR3 DNA sequence: TGTGCCAGCAGTGAGAACGGACAGGGCCCTTCACCCCTCCACTTT.

The rearrangement links TRBV5-1 to TRBJ2-2; D may be TRBD1 (6 bases). Germline assignment: CDR1 SGHRS and CDR2 YFSETQ. Trimming took 0 bases from V and 4 from J, leaving 16 bases between them. CDR3 size: 17 residues. CDR3 loop: CASSLATGRSSTGELFF. CDR3 nucleotides: TGCGCCAGCAGCTTGGCCACAGGGCGGAGCTCCACCGGGGAGCTGTTTTTT.

The chain is built from TRBV18 and TRBJ1-5; D unclear. With 3 bases removed from V and 5 bases from J, the gap between germline ends came to 8 bases. There are 13 residues in the CDR3. CDR1 KGHSH and CDR2 LQKENI come from the germline V gene. The CDR3 DNA is TGTGCCAGCTCACCGTCGCAGTATCAGCCCCAGCATTTT. This codes for CASSPSQYQPQHF.

This chain links TRBV4-1 with TRBJ1-4; D call uncertain. Looked up from germline, CDR1 is MGHRA and CDR2 is YSYEKL. The CDR3 contains 14 residues. Trimming left V 4 bases short and J 5 bases short, with 11 bases between. CDR3 DNA: TGCGCCAGCAGCCCTGACGGACCCAATGAAAAACTGTTTTTT. Translated, it gives CASSPDGPNEKLFF.

This chain connects TRBV6-5 to TRBJ2-1; D is uncertain. The CDR3 loop spans 12 amino acids. Between the trimmed V and J ends, which lost 5 bases and 6 bases, there was a span of 8 bases. Germline V CDR1 and CDR2: MNHEY, SVGAGI. The CDR3 region has the DNA TGTGCCAGCAGTAGTTCGTCCAATGAGCAGTTCTTC. It specifies CASSSSSNEQFF.

The chain employs TRBV9 and TRBJ2-7; possibly TRBD2 for D (6 bases). V lost 3 bases and J 3 bases, leaving 19 bases between the germline ends. This CDR3 has 16 amino acids. Per germline, CDR1 SGDLS and CDR2 YYNGEE. The DNA of the CDR3 is TGTGCCAGCAGCGAGACGACGAGTAGCGGCAGCTACGAGCAGTACTTC. Amino acids: CASSETTSSGSYEQYF.

The J gene is TRBJ1-4, the V gene TRBV10-3; unclear D gene. This CDR3 is built from 15 residues. The germline CDR1 and CDR2 sequences are ENHRY and SYGVKD. Trimming left V 2 bases short and J 8 bases short, with 15 bases between. The CDR3 DNA sequence: TGTGCCATCAGTGAGGGGCAGGAATCAGAAGAAAAACTGTTTTTT. Protein sequence: CAISEGQESEEKLFF.

The V call is TRBV7-6, the J call TRBJ2-7; maybe TRBD1 (6 bases). Germline assignment: CDR1 SGHVS and CDR2 FNYEAQ. Trimming removed 5 bases from V and 3 bases from J, with 11 bases in between. The CDR3 contains 13 residues. The CDR3 region is CASSAGQYYEQYF. CDR3 sequence (DNA): TGTGCCAGCAGCGCAGGACAGTACTACGAGCAGTACTTC.

This clone has a handful of counts. The J gene is TRBJ1-6, the V gene TRBV28, with D perhaps matching TRBD1 (6 bases). Trimming stripped 4 bases from V and 7 bases from J, with 11 bases between. The CDR3 length is 14 residues. Germline CDR1 reads MDHEN; CDR2 reads SYDVKM. The CDR3 DNA follows: TGTGCCAGCAGTTCAGGGGTTTACAATTCACCCCTCCACTTT. Translation gives CASSSGVYNSPLHF. Filled out from reference TRBV28 and TRBJ1-6, the complete variable domain reads DVKVTQSSRYLVKRTGEKVFLECVQDMDHENMFWYRQDPGLGLRLIYFSYDVKMKEKGDIPEGYSVSREKKERFSLILESASTNQTSMYLCASSSGVYNSPLHFGNGTRLTVT.

V gene TRBV11-3 combines with J gene TRBJ2-7; 9 bases fit TRBD1. Germline V gives CDR1 SGHNT, CDR2 YENEEA. With 4 bases clipped from V and 6 bases from J, the junction kept 1 base outside the gene matches. The CDR3 totals 12 residues. DNA for the CDR3: TGTGCCAGCAGCTCGGACAGGGGCGAGCAGTACTTC. Residues: CASSSDRGEQYF. The complete variable domain, with remaining parts taken from reference TRBV11-3 and TRBJ2-7, reads EAGVVQSPRYKIIEKKQPVAFWCNPISGHNTLYWYLQNLGQGPELLIRYENEEAVDDSQLPKDRFSAERLKGVDSTLKIQPAELGDSAVYLCASSSDRGEQYFGPGTRLTVT.

V usage is TRBV13 and J usage is TRBJ2-7; TRBD2 matches at 7 bases. Per germline, CDR1 PRHDT and CDR2 FYEKMQ (reference sequence). The CDR3 sequence is 15 residues long. V shed 2 bases and J 2 bases; nucleotides not matched to a gene: 6. CDR3 loop: CASSLLGGTTYEQYF. DNA for the CDR3: TGTGCCAGCAGCTTATTGGGCGGGACTACCTACGAGCAGTACTTC.

In nucleotides, the CDR3 is TGTGCCAGCAGTTTTGGGACTCCTACCTACGAGCAGTACTTC. Residues: CASSFGTPTYEQYF. The rearrangement joins TRBV28 to TRBJ2-7; D is possibly TRBD2 (6 bases). V lost 3 bases and J lost 2, with 11 bases in between. Germline V gene sequence: CDR1 MDHEN, CDR2 SYDVKM. The CDR3 sequence is 14 residues long.